The clone carrying this T cell receptor beta chain was observed a single time. What it recognizes is unknown. The data belong to a study of T cells in localized non-small cell lung cancer. Study-wide results and caveats: Sequencing covered just one tumor region, so heterogeneity cannot be ruled out. In adjacent lung appeared a median approximately 61 of the top 100 tumor clones. Longer overall survival accompanied higher blood T cell density. Uninvolved nearby lung showed the greatest T cell clonality, exceeding that found in tumor.

The assay was immunoSEQ multiplex PCR, and TCRdb's table has in-frame clones only and misses some. The sample lists about 35,000 clones; more than 65% were seen once. Specimen: peripheral blood, collected before any cancer treatment. The TCR originated in a male donor aged 60 or older with stage III squamous cell lung carcinoma.

CDR3 sequence: CASSRDRGNDQPQHF. The CDR3 DNA follows: TGTGCCAGCTCACGGGACAGGGGGAACGATCAGCCCCAGCATTTT. V usage is TRBV18 and J usage is TRBJ1-5; TRBD1 agrees at 11 bases. Trimming took 4 bases from V and 5 from J; bases not matched to a gene: 4. The CDR3 is made up of 15 amino acids. Germline CDR1 reads KGHSH; CDR2 reads LQKENI.